Listed below are T cell receptor beta chains from one sample, sequenced in a study of T cell clones after liver transplantation. TCRdb's copy holds only in-frame clones and misses some; the assay was immunoSEQ multiplex PCR. The table lists around 35,000 clones, around 94% of them singletons. Sequences were derived from CD8+ T cells from blood, sampled 12 months after liver transplant. All receptors come from a human patient who received a liver transplant. Some T cells may arise from the graft donor. CDR3s include the opening cysteine and the closing phenylalanine or tryptophan. Fields, in order: clone size, J gene, V gene, D gene, CDR3 DNA, CDR3 protein. D genes are given only for firm matches. Some rows have no size entry. The others give once, few or many, or a class for an expanded clone.

clone size: -
J gene: TRBJ2-1
V gene: TRBV5-4
D gene: -
CDR3 DNA: TGTGCCAGCAGCTTGGGTACGACTATCCTCTCGGATGAGCAGTTCTTC
CDR3 protein: CASSLGTTILSDEQFF

clone size: -
J gene: TRBJ1-2
V gene: TRBV19
D gene: -
CDR3 DNA: TGTGCCAGTAGTATAGTCGAGGGAGGATATGGCTACACCTTC
CDR3 protein: CASSIVEGGYGYTF

clone size: -
J gene: TRBJ2-7
V gene: TRBV7-9
D gene: -
CDR3 DNA: TGTGCCAGCAGCCCCCCTGGGGAGGAGCAGTACTTC
CDR3 protein: CASSPPGEEQYF

clone size: -
J gene: TRBJ2-7
V gene: TRBV11-2
D gene: -
CDR3 DNA: TGTGCCAGCAGCTTAGACAGGTCCGAGCAGTACTTC
CDR3 protein: CASSLDRSEQYF

clone size: -
J gene: TRBJ2-6
V gene: TRBV10-2
D gene: TRBD2
CDR3 DNA: TGCGCCAGCAGAAACACTAGCGGGAGGGCAGGAGGGGCCAACGTCCTGACTTTC
CDR3 protein: CASRNTSGRAGGANVLTF

clone size: once
J gene: TRBJ2-7
V gene: TRBV27
D gene: TRBD2
CDR3 DNA: TGTGCCAGCAGTTTAGCGGGAGCGGACTACGAGCAGTACTTC
CDR3 protein: CASSLAGADYEQYF

clone size: -
J gene: TRBJ1-1
V gene: TRBV5-1
D gene: -
CDR3 DNA: TGCGCCAGCAGCACGTGGGGAGGAAGGAACACTGAAGCTTTCTTT
CDR3 protein: CASSTWGGRNTEAFF

clone size: -
J gene: TRBJ1-4
V gene: TRBV13
D gene: TRBD1
CDR3 DNA: TGTGCCAGCAGCTTAGACAGGGGGCATGAAAAACTGTTTTTT
CDR3 protein: CASSLDRGHEKLFF

clone size: few
J gene: TRBJ1-1
V gene: TRBV4-1
D gene: -
CDR3 DNA: TGCGCCAGCAGCCAAGTGTCCCTGAACACTGAAGCTTTCTTT
CDR3 protein: CASSQVSLNTEAFF

clone size: -
J gene: TRBJ2-7
V gene: TRBV27
D gene: TRBD1
CDR3 DNA: TGTGCCAGCAGTTTATTTACAGGGGCCTACGAGCAGTACTTC
CDR3 protein: CASSLFTGAYEQYF

clone size: -
J gene: TRBJ2-3
V gene: TRBV28
D gene: -
CDR3 DNA: TGTGCCAGCAGTTTTGTCCGGGGCCGCTTCACAGATACGCAGTATTTT
CDR3 protein: CASSFVRGRFTDTQYF

clone size: -
J gene: TRBJ1-5
V gene: TRBV5-1
D gene: -
CDR3 DNA: TGCGCTAGCAGCTTGTCGGCAGGGTCACAGCCCCAGCATTTT
CDR3 protein: CASSLSAGSQPQHF

clone size: -
J gene: TRBJ2-7
V gene: TRBV30
D gene: TRBD1
CDR3 DNA: TGTGCCTGGAGTGTACAGGGGGCGCACGAGCAGTACTTC
CDR3 protein: CAWSVQGAHEQYF

clone size: -
J gene: TRBJ1-1
V gene: TRBV13
D gene: -
CDR3 DNA: TGTGCCAGCAGCCATCCTACCGACGCCTCGGGGGGGGCGGGGACTGAAGCTTTCTTT
CDR3 protein: CASSHPTDASGGAGTEAFF

clone size: -
J gene: TRBJ2-1
V gene: TRBV28
D gene: -
CDR3 DNA: TGTGCCAGCAGCCCTCCCAGCTCCTACAATGAGCAGTTCTTC
CDR3 protein: CASSPPSSYNEQFF

clone size: -
J gene: TRBJ2-3
V gene: TRBV19
D gene: -
CDR3 DNA: TGTGCCAGTAGACCTTCGAATACGCAGTATTTT
CDR3 protein: CASRPSNTQYF

clone size: -
J gene: TRBJ2-1
V gene: TRBV27
D gene: -
CDR3 DNA: TGTGCCAGCAGTTTAGGTCTGACGTCCTACAATGAGCAGTTCTTC
CDR3 protein: CASSLGLTSYNEQFF

clone size: -
J gene: TRBJ2-3
V gene: TRBV23-1
D gene: TRBD2
CDR3 DNA: TGCGCCAGCAGTGAGGCTAGCGGGACCCGGGGGGATACGCAGTATTTT
CDR3 protein: CASSEASGTRGDTQYF

clone size: -
J gene: TRBJ2-1
V gene: TRBV7-6
D gene: -
CDR3 DNA: TGTGCCAGCAGCTCCCCCGGGGTGAATGAGCAGTTCTTC
CDR3 protein: CASSSPGVNEQFF